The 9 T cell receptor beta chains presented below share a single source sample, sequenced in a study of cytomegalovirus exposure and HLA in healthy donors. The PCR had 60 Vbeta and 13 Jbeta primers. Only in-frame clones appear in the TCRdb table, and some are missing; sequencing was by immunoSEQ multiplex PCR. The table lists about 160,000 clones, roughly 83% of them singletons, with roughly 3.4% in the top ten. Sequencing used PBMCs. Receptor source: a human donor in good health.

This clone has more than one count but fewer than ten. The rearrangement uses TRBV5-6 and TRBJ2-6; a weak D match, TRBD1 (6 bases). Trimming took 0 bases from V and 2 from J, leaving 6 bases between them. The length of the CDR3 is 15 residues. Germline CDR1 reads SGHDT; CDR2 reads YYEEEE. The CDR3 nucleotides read TGTGCCAGCAGCTTGGAGGGGGCTGGGGCCAACGTCCTGACTTTC. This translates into CASSLEGAGANVLTF. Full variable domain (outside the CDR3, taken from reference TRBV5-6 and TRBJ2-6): DAGVTQSPTHLIKTRGQQVTLRCSPKSGHDTVSWYQQALGQGPQFIFQYYEEEERQRGNFPDRFSGHQFPNYSSELNVNALLLGDSALYLCASSLEGAGANVLTFGAGSRLTVL.

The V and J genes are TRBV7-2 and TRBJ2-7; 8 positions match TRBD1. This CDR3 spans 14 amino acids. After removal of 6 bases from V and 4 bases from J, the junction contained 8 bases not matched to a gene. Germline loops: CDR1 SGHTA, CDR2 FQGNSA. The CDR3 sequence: CASRLDRDRYEQYF. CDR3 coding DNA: TGTGCCAGCAGACTGGACAGGGACCGTTACGAGCAGTACTTC.

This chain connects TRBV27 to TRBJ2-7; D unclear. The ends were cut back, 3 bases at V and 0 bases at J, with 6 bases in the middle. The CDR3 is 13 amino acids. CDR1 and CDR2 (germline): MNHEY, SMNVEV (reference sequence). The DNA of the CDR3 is TGTGCCAGCAGTTTCTCCCCCTCCTACGAGCAGTACTTC. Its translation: CASSFSPSYEQYF.

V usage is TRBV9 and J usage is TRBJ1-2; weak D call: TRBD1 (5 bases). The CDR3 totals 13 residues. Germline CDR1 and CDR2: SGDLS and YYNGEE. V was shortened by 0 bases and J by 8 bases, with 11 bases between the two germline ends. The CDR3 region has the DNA TGTGCCAGCAGCGTAGGGGGCGGCATAGGCTACACCTTC. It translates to CASSVGGGIGYTF.

CDR3: CASSADLAGSVSLYGYTF. In nucleotides, the CDR3 is TGTGCCAGCAGCGCAGACCTTGCAGGGTCAGTTTCGCTGTATGGCTACACCTTC. This rearrangement joins TRBV9 to TRBJ1-2, with D tentatively TRBD1 (5 bases). The CDR3 is 18 residues long. Trimming removed 3 bases from V and 5 bases from J, with 26 bases in between. Germline-derived CDR1 and CDR2 are SGDLS and YYNGEE.

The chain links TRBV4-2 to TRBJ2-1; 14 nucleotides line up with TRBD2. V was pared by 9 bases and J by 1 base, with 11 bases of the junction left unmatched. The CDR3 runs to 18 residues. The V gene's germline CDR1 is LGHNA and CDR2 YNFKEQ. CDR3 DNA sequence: TGTGCCAGTACACAGGGACTAGCGGGAGTCTCTTCCTACAATGAGCAGTTCTTC. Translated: CASTQGLAGVSSYNEQFF.

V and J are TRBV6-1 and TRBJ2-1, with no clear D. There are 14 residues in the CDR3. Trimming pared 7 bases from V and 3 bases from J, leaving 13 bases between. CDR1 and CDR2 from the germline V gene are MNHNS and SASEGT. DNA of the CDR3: TGTGCCAGCACCGCTTTTTCGGGCTACAATGAGCAGTTCTTC. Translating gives CASTAFSGYNEQFF.

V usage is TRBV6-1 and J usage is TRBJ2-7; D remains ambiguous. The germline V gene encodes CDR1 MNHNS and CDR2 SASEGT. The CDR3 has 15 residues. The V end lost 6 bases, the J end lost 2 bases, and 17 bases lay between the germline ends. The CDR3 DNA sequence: TGTGCCAGCAGAGGCCAGACTTCCCTCCCCTACGAGCAGTACTTC. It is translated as CASRGQTSLPYEQYF.

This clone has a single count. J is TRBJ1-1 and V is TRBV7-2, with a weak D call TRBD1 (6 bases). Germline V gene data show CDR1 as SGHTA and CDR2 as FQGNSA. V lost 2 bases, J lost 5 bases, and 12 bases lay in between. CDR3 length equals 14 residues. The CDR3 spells CASSLQGRGTEAFF. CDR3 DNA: TGTGCCAGCAGCTTACAGGGGCGCGGGACTGAAGCTTTCTTT.